This T cell receptor (beta chain) originates from a study of CD8+CD57+ T cells in acquired aplastic anemia. Overall study findings and caveats: Patients had fewer than 35 CD8+ CDR3 sequences in common with controls (the shared set). For CD8+ Simpson's diversity, patients and controls showed no significant difference.

CDR3 size: 14 residues. From germline, CDR1 is MNHEY and CDR2 SVGAGI. Trimming cost V 2 bases and J 8 bases, with 12 bases left between them. Flow cytometry had shown expanded CD8+CD57+ cells in the patients chosen for sequencing. A severe acquired aplastic anemia diagnosis applied to all patients. For CDR3 and TCR beta VDJ profiling, genomic DNA was the template used. MiXCR was run by TCRdb on the reads, yielding one entry per CDR3 protein. The sample has some 140,000 distinct CDR3 sequences, approximately 52% seen once. As for this clonotype: Its antigen is undetermined.

Sequences were obtained from sorted CD4+, CD8+, or CD8+CD57+ T cells (not recorded which) from PBMCs. This chain links TRBV6-5 with TRBJ2-2; D gene ambiguous. The source is a human donor with aplastic anemia. The CDR3 sequence: CASSYLRSLGELFF. DNA for the CDR3: TGTGCCAGCAGTTACCTACGATCCCTAGGGGAGCTGTTTTTT.